The entry that follows covers one T cell receptor (beta chain) sequence. It lacks a known antigen. Base qualities are not recorded, but no much larger clone differs from it by a single base. These data come from a study of OX40 agonist ivuxolimab in advanced cancers. Background on the whole study: The costimulatory receptor OX40 (CD134) was targeted by ivuxolimab, a fully human IgG2 agonistic monoclonal antibody. Intravenous ivuxolimab was administered to patients every 2 weeks at six dose levels: 0.01, 0.1, 0.3, 1.5, 3 and 10 mg/kg. Among the 52 dose-escalation patients, around 19 had hepatocellular carcinoma, some 15 melanoma, 9 renal cell carcinoma and 9 head and neck cancer. In the dose-escalation cohort, approximately 83% of patients were male, and the mean age was around 60 years with a range of 23 to 79. Patients were allowed to have had prior anti-PD-1, anti-PD-L1 or anti-CTLA-4 therapy, and more than 35% of the dose-escalation patients had been treated with checkpoint inhibitors. Three dose-escalation patients achieved partial responses, one with hepatocellular carcinoma and two with cutaneous melanoma. The point of sequencing TCRbeta in the periphery was to test whether ivuxolimab changed TCR sequence diversity and drove clonal T-cell expansion. The paper covers the monotherapy dose-escalation part of the phase I ivuxolimab trial, which included N ≈ 50 patients. The investigation overall reported the following: After ivuxolimab, CD8+ T cells had more expanded clones than CD4+ T cells on average. At doses of 0.1 to 3.0 mg/kg, clonal expansion of both CD4+ and CD8+ blood T cells was observed from baseline to week 6. The antigen specificity of the peripheral T cells that underwent clonal expansion was not determined. In the 0.1-3.0 mg/kg groups, partial responders had among the lowest normalized peripheral clonal expansion, particularly in CD8+ T cells. Low levels of normalized T-cell clonal expansion were also seen in some patients who did not respond.

The CDR3 spans 15 residues, from the cysteine through the phenylalanine. The read is trimmed to its CDR3 DNA, 45 bases read in frame from base 1. V is clipped by 4 bases and J by 1 base, and the sequence between their germline boundaries is 10 bases long. CDR1 and CDR2 are read off the germline V gene as MDHEN and SYDVKM. Patients with a history of autoimmune disease or receiving systemic immunosuppression were excluded from the trial. Peripheral blood for TCR sequencing was collected from all dose cohorts at baseline, on cycle 4 day 1, and on cycle 7 day 1. Samples came from an open-label, multicenter, first-in-human phase I dose-escalation trial of ivuxolimab. Adults with locally advanced or metastatic head and neck squamous cell, hepatocellular, melanoma or renal cell carcinoma were enrolled in the trial. CD4+ and CD8+ T cells were sorted separately from peripheral blood before TCR sequencing.

To sequence the TCRbeta CDR3 region, genomic DNA was isolated from the sorted cells. The immunoSEQ Assay was used to sequence the TCRbeta CDR3 regions. Here the immuneACCESS table is served through TCRdb, limited to in-frame sequences with V and J called. Missing clones are a known gap in these copies; in checked studies unresolved V genes cover under half, and the rest lacks a known reason. This sample gives about 60,000 clones in total; around 84% of them show up just once. The ten biggest clones cover just under 4% of the sample. The clonotype originates from an adult with an advanced solid tumor such as melanoma, head and neck, liver or kidney cancer. The sample here was CD4+ or CD8+ T cells sorted from blood, taken in a trial of the OX40 agonist ivuxolimab. The V and J segments used are TRBV28 and TRBJ2-2, with the identity of the D gene unclear. Here is the DNA: TGTGCCAGCAGTTCCGGGTTTCTGAACACCGGGGAGCTGTTTTTT. Translated, it gives CASSSGFLNTGELFF.